The following is a T cell receptor beta chain sequence with its context. The antigen remains undetermined. Samples: about 28 days before transplant, then days 30, 100 and 180 after. This sample was included in a study of T cell clonotyping in hematopoietic cell transplantation. Overall study results and limits: Recipient TCR diversity dropped after transplant; expanded clonotypes rose from day 30 to 180. Few recipient clonotypes overlapped donors; over 97% were de novo at given depth. Higher Inverse Simpson Index values in graft donor and pretransplant recipient predicted broader posttransplant TCR diversity.

With 5 bases removed from V and 2 bases from J, the gap between germline ends came to 16 bases. This CDR3 spans 15 amino acids. CDR1 and CDR2 from the germline V gene are SGDLS and YYNGEE. The data were produced by immunoSEQ multiplex PCR, yet TCRdb's version contains in-frame clones alone and is incomplete. In the table there are over 25,000 clones, 92% of which are singletons. The rearrangement links TRBV9 to TRBJ1-1, with D possibly matching TRBD1 (5 bases). The clonotype comes from a female patient between 50 and 60 years old who had an allogeneic stem cell transplant from a related donor, so the T cells may come from the graft donor. Some clones in this sample may be carry-over from other donors' samples. The specimen was PBMCs, collected 100 days after allogeneic stem cell transplant. The CDR3 protein is CASSETGRYNTEAFF. In DNA form, the CDR3 reads TGTGCCAGCAGTGAGACGGGACGTTATAACACTGAAGCTTTCTTT.